This T cell receptor delta chain was recovered during a study of gamma-delta T cells after stem cell transplantation. TCRdb reanalyzed the RT-PCR reads using CATT. This table has around 16,000 delta-chain clones, less than 10% appearing once. Trimming stripped 3 bases from V and 0 bases from J, with 16 bases between. This CDR3 region has 16 residues. The V gene's germline CDR1 is GEAIGNYY and CDR2 EKD. This clone was observed a few times. TCRdb has a much larger clone's protein, which differs at residue 5 from the translation of this DNA, likely because of a read error; what is shown is the protein translated from the DNA. This same CDR3 is encoded by further DNA sequences in the sample.

V usage is TRDV2 and J usage is TRDJ1; D is perhaps TRDD3 (6 bases). Sample: gamma-delta T cells. The TCR comes from a human donor. It is not recorded whose cells these are; they may come from a transplant donor. Here the CDR3 reads CACDSLRGSDTDKLIF. For the CDR3, the DNA is TGTGCCTGTGACTCCCTTAGGGGATCGGACACCGATAAACTCATCTTT.